The T cell receptor (beta chain) under discussion was sequenced for a study of T cell responses to AZD1222 COVID-19 vaccine. A note on this clone: Its antigen is unidentified.

The protocol was immunoSEQ multiplex PCR, while the TCRdb copy is restricted to in-frame clones and leaves out a portion. The repertoire has more than 150,000 clones, under 95% of them found once; the top ten carry 4.4%. Per the germline V gene, CDR1 is SGHNT and CDR2 is YYREEE (reference sequence). V lost 5 bases and J lost 1, with 12 bases in between. The CDR3 contains 15 residues. Study-wide results and caveats: Researchers report vaccine-associated CD4 TCRs spanning spike, with dominance at 160-218 and 743-854.

The rearrangement links TRBV5-4 to TRBJ2-2; D unresolved. Specimen: peripheral blood, collected on day 0 of AZD1222 vaccination. This TCR was recovered from an adult in good health. CDR3 DNA sequence: TGTGCCAGCAGTTCACGGGTAGTGAACACCGGGGAGCTGTTTTTT. This translates into CASSSRVVNTGELFF.